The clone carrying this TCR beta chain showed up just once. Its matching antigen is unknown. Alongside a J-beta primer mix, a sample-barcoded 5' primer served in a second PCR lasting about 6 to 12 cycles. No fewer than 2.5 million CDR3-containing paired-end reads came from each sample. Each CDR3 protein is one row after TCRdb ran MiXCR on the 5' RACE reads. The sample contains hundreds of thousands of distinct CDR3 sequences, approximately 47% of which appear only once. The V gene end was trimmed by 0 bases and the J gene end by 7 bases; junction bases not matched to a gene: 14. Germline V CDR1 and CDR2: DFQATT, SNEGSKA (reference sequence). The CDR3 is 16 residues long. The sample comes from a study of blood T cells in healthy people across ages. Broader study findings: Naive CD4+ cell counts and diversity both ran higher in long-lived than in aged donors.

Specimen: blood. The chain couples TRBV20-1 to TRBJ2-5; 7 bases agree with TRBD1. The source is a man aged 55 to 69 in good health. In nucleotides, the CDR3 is TGCAGTGCTAGAGAGCTAAGTAGGGGGTCAGGGGGGACCCAGTACTTC. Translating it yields CSARELSRGSGGTQYF.